This T cell receptor (beta chain) is from a study of blood T cell repertoires in COVID-19. This clone is a singleton in its sample. The CDR3 sequence is 14 residues long. V gave up 6 bases and J gave up 3 bases; unmatched junction bases: 8. Germline V gene lookup returns CDR1 SNHLY and CDR2 FYNNEI. Original processing methods: Cell counts per sample came from amplifying reference gene primers. The repertoire was sequenced with immunoSEQ multiplex PCR; TCRdb's copy has only in-frame clones and lacks some. V and J calls and clone size are as listed in that table; D and trimming were resolved from the DNA. This table has about 63,000 clones, approximately 79% appearing once.

The V and J genes are TRBV2 and TRBJ2-7, with 7 bases lining up with TRBD2. Sequencing was performed on peripheral blood. The sequence was obtained from a human donor in a cohort sampled during active COVID-19. The DNA for the CDR3 is TGTGCCAGCAGGGGAGGGGCCCTCCTCTACGAGCAGTACTTC. This sequence encodes CASRGGALLYEQYF.